This paragraph reports one T cell receptor beta chain. This CDR3 region has 15 residues. Trimming cost V 3 bases and J 4 bases; bases outside gene matches: 8. Per the germline V gene, CDR1 is MDHEN and CDR2 is SYDVKM. Assay used: immunoSEQ multiplex PCR; TCRdb lists only in-frame clones, some missing. The data show 57,000 or so clones, with roughly 90% seen just once and 2.2% held by the top ten. These data come from a study of cytomegalovirus exposure and HLA in healthy donors. The clonotype comes from a woman in her thirties in good health and CMV-seronegative. This chain uses TRBV28 with TRBJ1-1; TRBD1 agrees at 7 bases. Material: PBMCs. CDR3 protein: CASSFNPGTATEAFF. The CDR3 DNA reads as TGTGCCAGCAGTTTTAATCCCGGGACAGCCACTGAAGCTTTCTTT.